Each of the 2 T cell receptor beta chains below was sequenced from the same sample in a study of T cell repertoires in cytomegalovirus infection. TCRdb ran MiXCR on the reads and lists one entry per CDR3 protein. This sample yields approximately 390,000 distinct CDR3 sequences, of which approximately 30% are seen a single time; 13% belongs to the top ten. No cognate antigen is known for these TCRs. The material was cultured PBMCs, obtained from culture after CMV antigen stimulation. The source of these receptors is a human donor in good health (CMV status not recorded). Some clones in this sample may be carry-over from other donors' samples.

This chain connects TRBV12-3 or TRBV12-4 to TRBJ1-1; D gene uncertain. V lost 3 bases to trimming and J lost 1 base, with 6 bases between them. The CDR3 is 13 amino acids. Here the CDR3 reads CASSLNQNTEAFF. For the CDR3, the DNA is TGTGCCAGCAGTTTGAATCAGAACACTGAAGCTTTCTTT.

This clonotype has just a few counts. The chain recombines TRBV6-1 with TRBJ2-2, with 8 bases identical to TRBD2. V was pared by 8 bases and J by 6 bases, with 8 bases of the junction left unmatched. The CDR3 has 14 amino acids. CDR1 MNHNS and CDR2 SASEGT come from the germline V gene. CDR3 coding DNA: TGTGCCAGCTGCACTAGCGGTTCTCCCGGGGAGCTGTTTTTT. Amino acid sequence: CASCTSGSPGELFF.